These 24 T cell receptor beta chains share one sample of origin, sequenced in a study of blood T cell repertoires in COVID-19. Repertoires were generated with immunoSEQ multiplex PCR, while TCRdb's copy carries only in-frame clones and drops some. The sample carries 200,000 to 300,000 clones, 85% to 90% recorded once. What was sequenced was peripheral blood. These receptors came from a woman aged 70-85 years with active or convalescent COVID-19.

V gene TRBV5-4 combines with J gene TRBJ2-1; TRBD1 might be the D (5 bases). V gave up 0 bases and J gave up 15 bases, with 19 bases separating them. The CDR3 has 14 residues. Germline V lookup: CDR1 SGHNT, CDR2 YYREEE (reference sequence). CDR3 sequence: CASSLVGLEQEGFF. DNA for the CDR3: TGTGCCAGCAGCTTGGTGGGGTTAGAACAGGAAGGGTTCTTC.

The chain recombines TRBV7-2 with TRBJ2-5; D perhaps matches TRBD1 (8 bases). This CDR3 is 15 amino acids long. Germline CDR1 is SGHTA and CDR2 is FQGNSA. The V end was cut by 5 bases, the J end by 4 bases, with 17 bases between. The CDR3 sequence: CASSSRTGRGETQYF. CDR3 nucleotide sequence: TGTGCCAGCAGCAGTCGGACAGGGAGGGGAGAGACCCAGTACTTC.

The J gene is TRBJ2-1, the V gene TRBV3-1 (or the pseudogene TRBV3-2), with 7 bases that match TRBD1. V shed 6 bases, J shed 3 bases, and the junction held 8 bases outside the gene matches. The CDR3 is 15 residues long. From germline, CDR1 is LGHDT and CDR2 YNNKEL (reference sequence). The DNA of the CDR3 is TGTGCCAGCAGACTCCGACAGGGCAGCTACAATGAGCAGTTCTTC. This encodes CASRLRQGSYNEQFF.

This clone showed up just a few times. The genes are TRBV6-6 and TRBJ1-6, with 7 bases lining up with TRBD1. This CDR3 is built from 16 residues. V was clipped by 2 bases and J by 2 bases; unmatched bases: 3. Germline CDR1 MNHNY, CDR2 SVGAGI (reference sequence). This chain's CDR3 is CASSYPGQTYNSPLHF. For the CDR3, the DNA is TGTGCCAGCAGTTACCCGGGACAGACCTATAATTCACCCCTCCACTTT.

The chain couples TRBV7-2 to TRBJ2-7, with D hard to call. Trimming took 1 base from V and 2 from J, leaving 9 bases between them. Per the germline V gene, CDR1 is SGHTA and CDR2 is FQGNSA. The CDR3 is 14 amino acids. The CDR3 DNA reads TGTGCCAGCAGCTTAGGGCCCAGTACCTACGAGCAGTACTTC. This gives the protein CASSLGPSTYEQYF.

V gene TRBV6-5 combines with J gene TRBJ1-6; 7 bases are shared with TRBD1. The ends lost 5 bases at V and 10 bases at J; junction bases unmatched: 11. The CDR3 runs to 15 residues. Germline CDR1 is MNHEY and CDR2 is SVGAGI. The CDR3 here is CASSRDRARPSPLHF. The CDR3 DNA reads as TGTGCCAGCAGTCGGGACAGAGCCCGACCCTCACCCCTCCACTTT.

The chain has TRBV7-2 and TRBJ1-2, with 10 bases fitting TRBD1. CDR3 length: 14 amino acids. CDR1 is SGHTA, CDR2 FQGNSA, per germline. With 3 bases clipped from V and 8 bases from J, the junction kept 6 bases outside the gene matches. Here the CDR3 DNA reads TGTGCCAGCAGCTTTTTTGACAGGGGGCACGGCTACACCTTC. This codes for CASSFFDRGHGYTF.

This chain connects TRBV9 to TRBJ1-1; 7 positions agree with TRBD1. The V gene end was trimmed by 4 bases and the J gene end by 7 bases; junction bases not matched to a gene: 7. Germline V gene lookup returns CDR1 SGDLS and CDR2 YYNGEE. The CDR3 totals 13 residues. The CDR3 bases are TGTGCCAGCAGCCCCCAGGGGGAAGGTGAAGCTTTCTTT. Translation: CASSPQGEGEAFF.

This chain links TRBV6-5 with TRBJ1-1, with D possibly matching TRBD1 (5 bases). This CDR3 has 13 residues. Germline CDR1 reads MNHEY; CDR2 reads SVGAGI. Trimming cost V 8 bases and J 1 base, with 11 bases left between them. CDR3 loop: CASFQGGNTEAFF. In DNA form, the CDR3 reads TGTGCCAGCTTCCAGGGTGGGAACACTGAAGCTTTCTTT.

The chain joins TRBV5-1 to TRBJ2-7, with TRBD1 identical over 7 bases. CDR1 SGHRS and CDR2 YFSETQ come from the germline V gene. The V segment lost 7 bases and the J segment 1 base; nucleotides outside the gene matches: 5. This CDR3 has 13 residues. CDR3 in amino acids: CASEGAGSYEQYF. Here the CDR3 DNA reads TGCGCCAGCGAGGGGGCAGGGTCCTACGAGCAGTACTTC.

V gene TRBV6-4 combines with J gene TRBJ1-2; D is ambiguous. V was shortened by 4 bases and J by 5 bases, with 11 bases between the two germline ends. Germline V gene sequence: CDR1 MRHNA, CDR2 SNTAGT. The CDR3 has 13 residues. The CDR3 DNA reads as TGTGCCAGCAGTGGGGAGGTCGGATATGGCTACACCTTC. This codes for CASSGEVGYGYTF.

The chain has TRBV6-5 and TRBJ1-2; no reliable D call. Trimming pared 1 base from V and 7 bases from J, leaving 10 bases between. This CDR3 has 13 amino acids. Germline assignment: CDR1 MNHEY and CDR2 SVGAGI. CDR3 residues: CASSYLRLRGYTF. The CDR3 DNA reads as TGTGCCAGCAGTTACTTGCGGCTTCGTGGCTACACCTTC.

The chain has TRBV7-2 and TRBJ1-4; D uncertain. The CDR3 length is 15 residues. The germline V gene has CDR1 SGHTA and CDR2 FQGNSA. Trimming stripped 1 base from V and 2 bases from J, with 8 bases between. The CDR3 region is CASSLDIATNEKLFF. The CDR3 DNA reads as TGTGCCAGCAGCTTAGATATAGCGACTAATGAAAAACTGTTTTTT.

The CDR3 spells CASKGQASGANVLTF. In DNA form, the CDR3 reads TGTGCCAGCAAGGGGCAAGCCTCTGGGGCCAACGTCCTGACTTTC. V is TRBV2 and J is TRBJ2-6; a weak D match, TRBD1 (5 bases). The CDR3 is 15 residues long. Germline loops: CDR1 SNHLY, CDR2 FYNNEI. Trimming pared 7 bases from V and 0 bases from J, leaving 10 bases between.

The chain links TRBV11-2 to TRBJ1-4, with D tentatively TRBD1 (6 bases). The germline V and J ends were trimmed by 7 bases and 5 bases, with 14 bases remaining between them. The CDR3 has 14 amino acids. Germline V CDR1 and CDR2: SGHAT, FQNNGV. The CDR3 spells CASTRDTQNEKLFF. DNA of the CDR3: TGTGCCAGCACTCGGGACACTCAGAATGAAAAACTGTTTTTT.

The chain links TRBV6-5 to TRBJ1-1; 7 bases match TRBD1. The trim removed 8 bases at V and 4 bases at J, leaving 10 bases unmatched. The CDR3 is 14 residues long. CDR1 and CDR2 from the germline V gene are MNHEY and SVGAGI. In nucleotides, the CDR3 is TGTGCCAGCTTTCCGGGACAGTGGGTCACTGAAGCTTTCTTT. It translates to CASFPGQWVTEAFF.

The chain couples TRBV25-1 to TRBJ1-3, with D unresolved. V shed 3 bases and J shed 0 bases, with 9 bases lying between them. Per the germline V gene, CDR1 is MGHDK and CDR2 is SYGVNS. The CDR3 contains 15 residues. The CDR3 is CASSDGLFSGNTIYF. For the CDR3, the DNA is TGTGCCAGCAGTGACGGACTTTTCTCTGGAAACACCATATATTTT.

The chain is built from TRBV2 and TRBJ1-1, with D possibly TRBD1 on 5 matching bases. Germline CDR1 reads SNHLY; CDR2 reads FYNNEI. V lost 11 bases to trimming and J lost 3 bases, with 16 bases between them. This CDR3 comprises 13 residues. The CDR3 nucleotides are TGTGCCTCCAAGAGGGGAGGGGACACTGAAGCTTTCTTT. This encodes CASKRGGDTEAFF.

The CDR3 DNA reads as TGTGCCAGCAGTGAAAGGAGCTCTGGAAACACCATATATTTT. Amino acids: CASSERSSGNTIYF. The genes are TRBV2 and TRBJ1-3; the D is unclear. Germline V gene lookup returns CDR1 SNHLY and CDR2 FYNNEI. V dropped 2 bases and J dropped 0 bases, with 5 bases sitting between them. The CDR3 extends over 14 amino acids.

The CDR3 sequence is CASSLSRRNSYGYTF. CDR3 bases: TGTGCCAGCAGCTTAAGTCGGAGGAATAGCTATGGCTACACCTTC. The gene calls are TRBV7-9 and TRBJ1-2; D is unresolved. CDR1 is SEHNR and CDR2 is FQNEAQ in the germline V gene (reference sequence). V was trimmed by 2 bases and J by 4 bases, leaving 14 bases between them. This CDR3 is built from 15 residues.

This rearrangement joins TRBV9 to TRBJ1-2, with TRBD1 matching over 9 bases. The CDR3 length is 15 residues. Trimming took 4 bases from V and 6 from J; bases not matched to a gene: 10. Germline CDR1 and CDR2: SGDLS and YYNGEE. For the CDR3, the DNA is TGTGCCAGCAGCTCGCGGACAGGGGCTTTGAATGGCTACACCTTC. Translation: CASSSRTGALNGYTF.

CDR3 DNA sequence: TGTGCCAGCAGTTATATTGACACCATATATTTT. Its protein product is CASSYIDTIYF. V usage is TRBV11-2 and J usage is TRBJ1-3; D gene ambiguous. Deletions cut 6 bases from V and 8 bases from J, with 8 bases between. CDR1 and CDR2 from the germline V gene are SGHAT and FQNNGV. The CDR3 totals 11 residues.

The J gene is TRBJ1-5, the V gene TRBV10-3, with D unclear. CDR1 is ENHRY, CDR2 SYGVKD, per germline. The V end was cut by 7 bases, the J end by 1 base, with 14 bases between. CDR3 length: 15 amino acids. CDR3 in amino acids: CAIKEEDRSNQPQHF. In DNA, the CDR3 is TGTGCCATCAAAGAGGAGGACCGGAGCAATCAGCCCCAGCATTTT.

The chain is built from TRBV6-5 and TRBJ1-1, with 8 bases aligning to TRBD1. This CDR3 spans 12 amino acids. Trimming took 7 bases from V and 7 from J; bases not matched to a gene: 5. CDR1 is MNHEY and CDR2 is SVGAGI in the germline V gene. The CDR3 DNA reads as TGTGCCAGCACTAGGACAGGGAGTGAAGCTTTCTTT. Its translation is CASTRTGSEAFF.